This TCR beta chain was retrieved from a study of blood T cell repertoires in COVID-19. This CDR3 has 16 residues. Germline V gene lookup returns CDR1 SGHRS and CDR2 YFSETQ. V lost 2 bases, J lost 0 bases, and 12 bases lay in between. Profiling relied on immunoSEQ multiplex PCR, and the TCRdb table lists in-frame clones only, not all of them. The table includes roughly 330,000 clones, approximately 90% detected once. The rearrangement links TRBV5-1 to TRBJ1-3; the D gene is possibly TRBD1 (5 bases). The source is a man aged 30-40 years with COVID-19, enrolled during active disease. The sample taken for sequencing was peripheral blood. The DNA for the CDR3 is TGCGCCAGCAGCTTTCAGGGAATAAGCTCTGGAAACACCATATATTTT. Translation: CASSFQGISSGNTIYF. The entire variable domain, with the rest obtained from reference TRBV5-1 and TRBJ1-3, is as follows: KAGVTQTPRYLIKTRGQQVTLSCSPISGHRSVSWYQQTPGQGLQFLFEYFSETQRNKGNFPGRFSGRQFSNSRSEMNVSTLELGDSALYLCASSFQGISSGNTIYFGEGSWLTVV.